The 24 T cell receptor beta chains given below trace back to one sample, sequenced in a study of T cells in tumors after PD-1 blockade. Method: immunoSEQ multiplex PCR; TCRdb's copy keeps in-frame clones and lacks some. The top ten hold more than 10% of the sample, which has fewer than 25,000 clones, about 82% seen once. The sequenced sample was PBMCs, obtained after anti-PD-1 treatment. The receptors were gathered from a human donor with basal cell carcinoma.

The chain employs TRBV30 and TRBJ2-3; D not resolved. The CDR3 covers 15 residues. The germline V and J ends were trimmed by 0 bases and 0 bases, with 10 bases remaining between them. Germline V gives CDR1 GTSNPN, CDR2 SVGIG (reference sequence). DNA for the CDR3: TGTGCCTGGAGTGTACCACAGTATAGCACAGATACGCAGTATTTT. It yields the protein CAWSVPQYSTDTQYF.

The CDR3 bases are TGTGCCTGGAGTGTCGGGGGGGCAGTAGGCGAGCAGTACTTC. Translating it yields CAWSVGGAVGEQYF. The V and J genes are TRBV30 and TRBJ2-7; 8 nucleotides match TRBD2. Germline V gene data show CDR1 as GTSNPN and CDR2 as SVGIG (reference sequence). The trim removed 0 bases at V and 6 bases at J, leaving 7 bases unmatched. This CDR3 spans 14 amino acids.

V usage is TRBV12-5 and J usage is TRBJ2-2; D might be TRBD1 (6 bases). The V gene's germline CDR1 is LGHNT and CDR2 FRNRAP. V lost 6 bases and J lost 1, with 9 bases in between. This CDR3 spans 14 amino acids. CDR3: CASGKDRNTGELFF. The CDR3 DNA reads TGTGCTAGTGGCAAGGACAGGAACACCGGGGAGCTGTTTTTT.

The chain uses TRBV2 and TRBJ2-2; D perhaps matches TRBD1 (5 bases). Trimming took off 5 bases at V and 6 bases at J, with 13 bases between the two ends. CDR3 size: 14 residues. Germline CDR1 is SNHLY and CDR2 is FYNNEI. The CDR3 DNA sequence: TGTGCCAGCAGTCGACAGTCGGGTTCCGGGGAGCTGTTTTTT. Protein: CASSRQSGSGELFF.

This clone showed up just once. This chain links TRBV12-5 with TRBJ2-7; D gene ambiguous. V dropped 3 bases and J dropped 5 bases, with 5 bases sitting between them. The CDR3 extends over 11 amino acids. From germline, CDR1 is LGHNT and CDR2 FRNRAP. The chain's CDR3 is CASGLGHEQYF. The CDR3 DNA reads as TGTGCTAGTGGTTTAGGGCACGAGCAGTACTTC.

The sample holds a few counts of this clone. The CDR3 here is CAWSAMTEAFF. The CDR3 DNA follows: TGTGCCTGGAGTGCAATGACAGAAGCTTTCTTT. The chain joins TRBV30 to TRBJ1-1; D uncertain. The CDR3 spans 11 residues. Germline V gives CDR1 GTSNPN, CDR2 SVGIG (reference sequence). Trimming removed 1 base at V and 8 bases at J, with 8 bases between.

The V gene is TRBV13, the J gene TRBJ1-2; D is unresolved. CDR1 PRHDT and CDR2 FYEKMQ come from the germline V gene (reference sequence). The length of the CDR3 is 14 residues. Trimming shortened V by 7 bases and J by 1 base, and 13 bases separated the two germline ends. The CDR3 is CASNIRQINYGYTF. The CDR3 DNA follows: TGTGCCAGCAACATTAGGCAGATTAACTATGGCTACACCTTC.

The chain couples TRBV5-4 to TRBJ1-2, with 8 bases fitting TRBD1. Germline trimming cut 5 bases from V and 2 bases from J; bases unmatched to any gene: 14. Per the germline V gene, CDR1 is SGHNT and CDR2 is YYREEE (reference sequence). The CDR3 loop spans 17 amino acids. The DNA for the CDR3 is TGTGCCAGCAGACAGGGAGACAGGGGACTAATCAACTATGGCTACACCTTC. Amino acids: CASRQGDRGLINYGYTF.

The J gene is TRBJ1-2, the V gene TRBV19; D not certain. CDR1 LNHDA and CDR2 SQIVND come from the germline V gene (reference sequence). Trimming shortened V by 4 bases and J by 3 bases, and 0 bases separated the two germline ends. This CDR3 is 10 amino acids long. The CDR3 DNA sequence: TGTGCCAGTAGTAACTATGGCTACACCTTC. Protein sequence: CASSNYGYTF.

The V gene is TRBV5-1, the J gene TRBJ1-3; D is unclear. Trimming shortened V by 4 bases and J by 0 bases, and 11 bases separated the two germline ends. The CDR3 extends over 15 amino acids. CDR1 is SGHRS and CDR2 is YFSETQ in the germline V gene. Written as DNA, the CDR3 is TGCGCCAGCAGCGCGGGCGATAACTCTGGAAACACCATATATTTT. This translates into CASSAGDNSGNTIYF.

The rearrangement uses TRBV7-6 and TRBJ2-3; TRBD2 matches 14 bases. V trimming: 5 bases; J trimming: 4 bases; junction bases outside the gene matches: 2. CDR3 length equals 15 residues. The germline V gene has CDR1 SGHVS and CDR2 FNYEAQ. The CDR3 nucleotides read TGTGCCAGCAGCCGACTAGCGGGGGGGCCAGATACGCAGTATTTT. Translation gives CASSRLAGGPDTQYF.

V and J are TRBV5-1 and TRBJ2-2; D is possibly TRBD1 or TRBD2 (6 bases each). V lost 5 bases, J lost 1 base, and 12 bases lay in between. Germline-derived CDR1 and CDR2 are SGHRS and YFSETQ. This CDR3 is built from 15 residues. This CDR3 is CASSSGGLNTGELFF. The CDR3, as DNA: TGCGCCAGCAGTTCCGGGGGCTTGAACACCGGGGAGCTGTTTTTT.

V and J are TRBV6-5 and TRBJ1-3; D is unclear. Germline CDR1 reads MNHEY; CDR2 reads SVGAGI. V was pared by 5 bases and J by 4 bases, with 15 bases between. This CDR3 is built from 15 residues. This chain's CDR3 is CASSLRPFGGNTIYF. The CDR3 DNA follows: TGTGCCAGCAGTCTTCGGCCCTTTGGCGGAAACACCATATATTTT.

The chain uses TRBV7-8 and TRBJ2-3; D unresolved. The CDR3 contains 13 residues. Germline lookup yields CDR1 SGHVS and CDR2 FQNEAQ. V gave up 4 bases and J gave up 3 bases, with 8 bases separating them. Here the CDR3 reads CASSSLGTDTQYF. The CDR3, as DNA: TGTGCCAGCAGCTCCCTCGGGACAGATACGCAGTATTTT.

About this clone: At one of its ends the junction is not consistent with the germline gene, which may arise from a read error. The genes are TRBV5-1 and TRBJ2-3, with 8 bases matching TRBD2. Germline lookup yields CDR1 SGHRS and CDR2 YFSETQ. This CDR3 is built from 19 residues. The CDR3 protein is CARSGGLAGGVPSTDTQYF. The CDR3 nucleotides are TGCGCCCGCAGCGGGGGACTCGCGGGGGGAGTCCCTAGCACAGATACGCAGTATTTT.

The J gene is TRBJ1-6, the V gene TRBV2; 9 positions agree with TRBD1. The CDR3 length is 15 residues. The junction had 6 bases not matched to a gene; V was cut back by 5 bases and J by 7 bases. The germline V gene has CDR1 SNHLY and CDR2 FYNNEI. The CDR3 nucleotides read TGTGCCAGCAGTTGGGCCGGGACAGGGAATTCACCCCTCCACTTT. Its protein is CASSWAGTGNSPLHF.

CDR3 bases: TGTGCCACCAGTGATACCCGGTCTAGCACAGATACGCAGTATTTT. Residues: CATSDTRSSTDTQYF. The chain employs TRBV24-1 and TRBJ2-3; D is unresolved. V shed 3 bases and J shed 0 bases, with 9 bases lying between them. Germline CDR1 KGHDR, CDR2 SFDVKD. This CDR3 spans 15 amino acids.

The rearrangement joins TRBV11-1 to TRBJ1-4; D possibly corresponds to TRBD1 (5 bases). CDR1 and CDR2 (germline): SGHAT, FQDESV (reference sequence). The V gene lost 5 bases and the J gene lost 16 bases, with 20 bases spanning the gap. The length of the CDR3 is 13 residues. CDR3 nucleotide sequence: TGTGCCAGCAGCGTTAAGCCAGGGCCCCTACAGTTTTTT. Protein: CASSVKPGPLQFF.

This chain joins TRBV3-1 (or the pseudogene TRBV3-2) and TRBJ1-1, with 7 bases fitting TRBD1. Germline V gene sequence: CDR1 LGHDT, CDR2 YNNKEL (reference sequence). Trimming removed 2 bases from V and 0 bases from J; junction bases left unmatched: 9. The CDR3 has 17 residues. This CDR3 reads CASSQRTGVIMNTEAFF. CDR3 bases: TGTGCCAGCAGCCAACGTACAGGGGTAATCATGAACACTGAAGCTTTCTTT.

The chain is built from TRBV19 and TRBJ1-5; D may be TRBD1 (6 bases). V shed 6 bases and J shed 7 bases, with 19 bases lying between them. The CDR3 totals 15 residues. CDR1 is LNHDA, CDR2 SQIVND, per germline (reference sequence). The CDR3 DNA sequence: TGTGCCAGTAGGCCCCTAACGGGGGCAGGACAGCCCCAGCATTTT. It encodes CASRPLTGAGQPQHF.

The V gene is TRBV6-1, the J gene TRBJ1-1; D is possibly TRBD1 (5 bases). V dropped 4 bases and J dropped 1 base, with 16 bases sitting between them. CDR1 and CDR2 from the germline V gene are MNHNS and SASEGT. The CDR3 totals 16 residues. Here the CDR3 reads CASSGRGLGQNTEAFF. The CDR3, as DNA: TGTGCCAGCAGTGGTAGGGGTCTCGGTCAGAACACTGAAGCTTTCTTT.

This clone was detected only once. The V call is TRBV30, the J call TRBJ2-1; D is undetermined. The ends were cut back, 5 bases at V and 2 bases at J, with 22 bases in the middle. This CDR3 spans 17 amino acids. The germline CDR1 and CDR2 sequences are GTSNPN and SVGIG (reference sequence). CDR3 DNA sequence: TGTGCCTGGGAATTTGAGTGGTCATTGTTTACCTACAATGAGCAGTTCTTC. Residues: CAWEFEWSLFTYNEQFF.

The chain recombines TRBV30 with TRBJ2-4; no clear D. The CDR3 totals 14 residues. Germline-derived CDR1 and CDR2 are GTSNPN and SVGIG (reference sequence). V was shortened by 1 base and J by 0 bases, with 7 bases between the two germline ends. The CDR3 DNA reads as TGTGCCTGGAGTGCCGGCCTAGCCAAAAACATTCAGTACTTC. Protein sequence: CAWSAGLAKNIQYF.

The CDR3 region is CASSWTYQETQYF. The CDR3 DNA reads as TGTGCCAGCAGCTGGACATACCAAGAGACCCAGTACTTC. This chain joins TRBV3-1 (or the pseudogene TRBV3-2) and TRBJ2-5; D possibly corresponds to TRBD1 (5 bases). Germline-derived CDR1 and CDR2 are LGHDT and YNNKEL (reference sequence). This CDR3 has 13 residues. V lost 5 bases and J lost 0, with 7 bases in between.